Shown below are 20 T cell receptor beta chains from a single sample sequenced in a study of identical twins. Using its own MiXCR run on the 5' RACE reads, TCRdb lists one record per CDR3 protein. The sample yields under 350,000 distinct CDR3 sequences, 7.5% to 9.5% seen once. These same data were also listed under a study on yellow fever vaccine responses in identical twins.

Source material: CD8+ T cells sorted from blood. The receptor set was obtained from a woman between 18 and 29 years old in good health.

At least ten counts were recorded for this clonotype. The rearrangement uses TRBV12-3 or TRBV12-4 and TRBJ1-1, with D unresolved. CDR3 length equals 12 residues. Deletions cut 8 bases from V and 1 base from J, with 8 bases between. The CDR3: CASFRGNTEAFF. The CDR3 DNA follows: TGTGCCAGCTTCCGGGGGAACACTGAAGCTTTCTTT.

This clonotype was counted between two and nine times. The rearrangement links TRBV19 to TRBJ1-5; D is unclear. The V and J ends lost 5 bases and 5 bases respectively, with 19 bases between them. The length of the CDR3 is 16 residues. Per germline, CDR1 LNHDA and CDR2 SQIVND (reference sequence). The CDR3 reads CASSPYRRARDQPQHF. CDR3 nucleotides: TGTGCCAGTAGTCCCTATCGGCGGGCGCGGGATCAGCCCCAGCATTTT.

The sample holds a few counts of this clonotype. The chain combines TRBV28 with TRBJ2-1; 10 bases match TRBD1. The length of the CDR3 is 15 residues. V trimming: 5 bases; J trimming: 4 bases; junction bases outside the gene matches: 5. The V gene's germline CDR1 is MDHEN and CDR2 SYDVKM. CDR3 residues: CASSTRDRGYNEQFF. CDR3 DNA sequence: TGTGCCAGCAGTACCCGGGACAGGGGTTACAATGAGCAGTTCTTC.

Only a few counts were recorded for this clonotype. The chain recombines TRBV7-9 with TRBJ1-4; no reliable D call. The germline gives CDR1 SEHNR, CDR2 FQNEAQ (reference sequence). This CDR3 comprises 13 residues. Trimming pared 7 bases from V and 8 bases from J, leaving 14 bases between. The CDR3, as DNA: TGTGCCAGCAACCCGGCAGGAGACGAAAAACTGTTTTTT. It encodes CASNPAGDEKLFF.

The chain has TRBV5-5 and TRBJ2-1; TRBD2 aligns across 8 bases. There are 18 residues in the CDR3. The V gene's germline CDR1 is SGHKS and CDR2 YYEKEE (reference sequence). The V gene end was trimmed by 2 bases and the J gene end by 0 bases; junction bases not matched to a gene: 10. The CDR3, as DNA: TGTGCCAGCAGCTTCAACGCGGGAGGTTCTCTCTCCTACAATGAGCAGTTCTTC. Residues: CASSFNAGGSLSYNEQFF.

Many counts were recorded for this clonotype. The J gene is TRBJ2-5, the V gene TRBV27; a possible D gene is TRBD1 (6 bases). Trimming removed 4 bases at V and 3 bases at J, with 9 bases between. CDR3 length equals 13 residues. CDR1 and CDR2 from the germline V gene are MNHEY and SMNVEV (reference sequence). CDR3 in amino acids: CASSSWDKETQYF. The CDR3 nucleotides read TGTGCCAGCAGTTCATGGGACAAAGAGACCCAGTACTTC.

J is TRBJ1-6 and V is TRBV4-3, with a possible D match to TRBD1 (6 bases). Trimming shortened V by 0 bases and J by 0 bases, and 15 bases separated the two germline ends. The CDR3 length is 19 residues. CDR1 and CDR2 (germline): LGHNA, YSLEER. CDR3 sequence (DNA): TGCGCCAGCAGCCAAGATGAGCACGGACAGCGCTCCTATAATTCACCCCTCCACTTT. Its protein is CASSQDEHGQRSYNSPLHF.

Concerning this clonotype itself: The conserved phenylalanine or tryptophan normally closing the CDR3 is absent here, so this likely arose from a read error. The CDR3 coding sequence is TGTGCCAGCAGTGACGCTGGGTCCTCCTACGAGCAGTACATC. This gives the protein CASSDAGSSYEQYI. V is TRBV6-4 and J is TRBJ2-7, with no clear D. The CDR3 spans 14 residues. Between the trimmed V and J ends, which lost 2 bases and 0 bases, there was a span of 8 bases. The germline V gene has CDR1 MRHNA and CDR2 SNTAGT.

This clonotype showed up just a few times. The CDR3 DNA reads as TGTGCCAGCAGCGGCACGTGGGGGGGGGCCATTGAGCAGTTCTTC. Its translation: CASSGTWGGAIEQFF. The chain employs TRBV11-2 and TRBJ2-1; tentatively, D is TRBD2 (7 bases). The CDR3 runs to 15 residues. The germline CDR1 and CDR2 sequences are SGHAT and FQNNGV. V was pared by 5 bases and J by 9 bases, with 20 bases between.

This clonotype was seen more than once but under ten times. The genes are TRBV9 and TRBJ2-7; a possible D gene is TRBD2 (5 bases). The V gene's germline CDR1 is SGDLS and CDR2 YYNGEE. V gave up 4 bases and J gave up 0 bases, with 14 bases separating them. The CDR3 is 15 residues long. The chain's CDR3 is CASSLAGEPSYEQYF. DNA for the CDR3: TGTGCCAGCAGCCTAGCCGGGGAGCCCTCCTACGAGCAGTACTTC. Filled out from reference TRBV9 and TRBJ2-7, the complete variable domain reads DSGVTQTPKHLITATGQRVTLRCSPRSGDLSVYWYQQSLDQGLQFLIQYYNGEERAKGNILERFSAQQFPDLHSELNLSSLELGDSALYFCASSLAGEPSYEQYFGPGTRLTVT.

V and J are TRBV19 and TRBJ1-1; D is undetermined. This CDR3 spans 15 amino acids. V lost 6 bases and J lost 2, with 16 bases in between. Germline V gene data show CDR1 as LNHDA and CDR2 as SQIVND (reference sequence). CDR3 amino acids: CASSPAEAPNTEAFF. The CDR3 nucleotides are TGTGCCAGTAGCCCCGCGGAGGCACCCAACACTGAAGCTTTCTTT.

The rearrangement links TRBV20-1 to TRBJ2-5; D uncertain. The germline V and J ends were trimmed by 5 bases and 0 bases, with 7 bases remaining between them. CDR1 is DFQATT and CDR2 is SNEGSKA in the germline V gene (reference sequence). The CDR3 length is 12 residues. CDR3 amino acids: CSAYSYQETQYF. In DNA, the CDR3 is TGCAGTGCTTACAGTTACCAAGAGACCCAGTACTTC.

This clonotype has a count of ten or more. CDR3 coding DNA: TGCGCCAGCAGCCAAGAGTCGGCTTATGAGCAGTTCTTC. It is translated as CASSQESAYEQFF. The J gene is TRBJ2-1, the V gene TRBV4-1, with D hard to call. Deletions cut 0 bases from V and 8 bases from J, with 8 bases between. The germline V gene has CDR1 MGHRA and CDR2 YSYEKL. This CDR3 comprises 13 residues.

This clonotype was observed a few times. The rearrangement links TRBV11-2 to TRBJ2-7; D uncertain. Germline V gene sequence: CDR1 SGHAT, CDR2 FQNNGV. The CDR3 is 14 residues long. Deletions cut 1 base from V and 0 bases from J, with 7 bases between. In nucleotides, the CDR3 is TGTGCCAGCAGCTTAGTCGGGCACTCCTACGAGCAGTACTTC. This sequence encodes CASSLVGHSYEQYF. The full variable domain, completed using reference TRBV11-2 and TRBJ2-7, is EAGVAQSPRYKIIEKRQSVAFWCNPISGHATLYWYQQILGQGPKLLIQFQNNGVVDDSQLPKDRFSAERLKGVDSTLKIQPAKLEDSAVYLCASSLVGHSYEQYFGPGTRLTVT.

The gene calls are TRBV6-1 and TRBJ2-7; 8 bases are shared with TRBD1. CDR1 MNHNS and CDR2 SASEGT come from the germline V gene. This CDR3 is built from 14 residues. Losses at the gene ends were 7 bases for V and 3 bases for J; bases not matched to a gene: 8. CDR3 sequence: CASTVQGGIYEQYF. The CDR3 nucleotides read TGTGCCAGCACGGTACAGGGGGGTATCTACGAGCAGTACTTC.

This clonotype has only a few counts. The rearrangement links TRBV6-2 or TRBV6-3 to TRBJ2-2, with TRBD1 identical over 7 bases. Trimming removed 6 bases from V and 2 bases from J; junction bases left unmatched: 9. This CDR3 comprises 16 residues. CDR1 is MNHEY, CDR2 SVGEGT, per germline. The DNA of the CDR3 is TGTGCCAGCAGCCCCGGGACAGAACGTAACACCGGGGAGCTGTTTTTT. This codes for CASSPGTERNTGELFF.

The CDR3 is CASSIPWGSNQPQHF. The CDR3 DNA reads TGTGCCAGTAGTATACCGTGGGGGAGCAATCAGCCCCAGCATTTT. The rearrangement joins TRBV19 to TRBJ1-5; D is perhaps TRBD1 (5 bases). In germline, CDR1 is LNHDA, CDR2 SQIVND (reference sequence). The CDR3 extends over 15 amino acids. The V and J ends lost 2 bases and 1 base respectively, with 9 bases between them.

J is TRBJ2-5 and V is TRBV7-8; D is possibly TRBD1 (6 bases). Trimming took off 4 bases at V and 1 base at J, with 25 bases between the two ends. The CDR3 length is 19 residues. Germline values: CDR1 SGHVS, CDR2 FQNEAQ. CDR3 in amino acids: CASSSPGVNPRIPQETQYF. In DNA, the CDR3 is TGTGCCAGCAGCTCCCCAGGGGTTAATCCTCGGATACCCCAAGAGACCCAGTACTTC.

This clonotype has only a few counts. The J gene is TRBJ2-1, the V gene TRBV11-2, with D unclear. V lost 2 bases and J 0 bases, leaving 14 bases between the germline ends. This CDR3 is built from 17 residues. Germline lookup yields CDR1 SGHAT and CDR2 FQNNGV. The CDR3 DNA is TGTGCCAGCAGCTTAATGGAAACGGAGCGCTCCTACAATGAGCAGTTCTTC. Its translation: CASSLMETERSYNEQFF.

The CDR3 DNA reads TGTGCCAGCAGTTACGGCAGCCAAGAGACCCAGTACTTC. It specifies CASSYGSQETQYF. The chain has TRBV6-5 and TRBJ2-5, with unresolved D. Germline V lookup: CDR1 MNHEY, CDR2 SVGAGI. V was trimmed by 2 bases and J by 1 base, leaving 5 bases between them. The CDR3 length is 13 residues.